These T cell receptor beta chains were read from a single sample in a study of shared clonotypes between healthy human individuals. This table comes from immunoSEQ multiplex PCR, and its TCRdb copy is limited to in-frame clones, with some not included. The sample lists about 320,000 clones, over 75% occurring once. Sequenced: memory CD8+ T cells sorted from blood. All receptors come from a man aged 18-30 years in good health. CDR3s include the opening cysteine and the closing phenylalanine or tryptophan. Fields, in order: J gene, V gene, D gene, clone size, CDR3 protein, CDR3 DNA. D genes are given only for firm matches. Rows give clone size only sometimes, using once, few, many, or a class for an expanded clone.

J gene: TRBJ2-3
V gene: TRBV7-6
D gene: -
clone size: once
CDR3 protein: CASSLVLGGSTDTQYF
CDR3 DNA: TGTGCCAGCAGCTTAGTATTAGGCGGGAGCACAGATACGCAGTATTTT

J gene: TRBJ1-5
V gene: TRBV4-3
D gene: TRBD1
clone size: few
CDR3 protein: CASSQDLTGQGDQPQHF
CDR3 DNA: TGCGCCAGCAGCCAAGATCTTACGGGACAGGGGGATCAGCCCCAGCATTTT

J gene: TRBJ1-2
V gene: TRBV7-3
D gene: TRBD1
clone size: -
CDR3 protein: CASSLTVPGTGVDGYTF
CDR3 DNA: TGTGCCAGCAGCTTAACGGTACCGGGGACAGGGGTCGATGGCTACACCTTC

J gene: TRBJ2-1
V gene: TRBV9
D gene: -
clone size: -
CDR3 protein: CASSPHVGGVEQFF
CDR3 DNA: TGTGCCAGCAGCCCTCATGTGGGGGGAGTTGAGCAGTTCTTC

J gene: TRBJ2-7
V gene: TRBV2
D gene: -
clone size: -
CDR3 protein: CASRGQFPHEQYF
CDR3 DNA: TGTGCCAGTAGAGGACAGTTTCCCCACGAGCAGTACTTC

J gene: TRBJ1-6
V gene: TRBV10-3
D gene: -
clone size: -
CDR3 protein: CAISESPGDNSPLHF
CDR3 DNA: TGTGCCATCAGTGAGTCACCAGGGGATAATTCACCCCTCCACTTT

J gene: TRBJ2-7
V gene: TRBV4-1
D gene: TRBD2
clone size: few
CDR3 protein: CASSQGPAGGVYEQYF
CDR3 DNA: TGCGCCAGCAGCCAAGGGCCCGCGGGGGGCGTCTACGAGCAGTACTTC

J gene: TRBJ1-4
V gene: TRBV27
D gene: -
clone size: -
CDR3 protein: CASSSVPRGLGEKLFF
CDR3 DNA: TGTGCCAGCAGTTCCGTACCCCGGGGCCTAGGGGAAAAACTGTTTTTT

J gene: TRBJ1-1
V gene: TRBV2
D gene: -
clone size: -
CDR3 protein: CASSEALLGTEAFF
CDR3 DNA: TGTGCCAGCAGTGAAGCGCTTCTGGGAACTGAAGCTTTCTTT

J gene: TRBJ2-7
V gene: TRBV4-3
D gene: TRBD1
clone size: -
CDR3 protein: CASSQDGVSGQGVNEQYF
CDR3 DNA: TGCGCCAGCAGCCAAGATGGGGTATCGGGACAGGGGGTGAACGAGCAGTACTTC

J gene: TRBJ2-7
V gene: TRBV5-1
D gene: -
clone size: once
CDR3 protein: CASSPGDLSYEQYF
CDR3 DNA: TGCGCCAGCAGCCCAGGGGACCTTTCCTACGAGCAGTACTTC

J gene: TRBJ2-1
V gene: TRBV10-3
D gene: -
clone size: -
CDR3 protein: CAISEPGLAVVNEQFF
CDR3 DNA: TGTGCCATCAGTGAGCCCGGACTCGCCGTTGTCAATGAGCAGTTCTTC

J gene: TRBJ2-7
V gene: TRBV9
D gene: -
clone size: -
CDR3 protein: CASSPQDSYEQYF
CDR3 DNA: TGTGCCAGCAGCCCCCAGGATTCCTACGAGCAGTACTTC

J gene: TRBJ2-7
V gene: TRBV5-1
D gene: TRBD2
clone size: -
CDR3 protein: CASSWTSAITSYEQYF
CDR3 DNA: TGCGCCAGCAGCTGGACTAGCGCGATCACCTCCTACGAGCAGTACTTC

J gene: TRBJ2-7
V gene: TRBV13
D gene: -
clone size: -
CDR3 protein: CASSLYGGLTYEQYF
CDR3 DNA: TGTGCCAGCAGCTTATACGGGGGGCTTACCTACGAGCAGTACTTC

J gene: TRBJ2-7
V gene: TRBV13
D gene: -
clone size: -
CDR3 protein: CASSFSTSEGGEQYF
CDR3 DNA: TGTGCCAGCAGCTTCTCCACCTCCGAGGGGGGAGAGCAGTACTTC

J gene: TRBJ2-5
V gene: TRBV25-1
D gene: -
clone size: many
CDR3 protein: CASRAGGETQYF
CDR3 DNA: TGTGCCAGCAGAGCAGGTGGGGAGACCCAGTACTTC

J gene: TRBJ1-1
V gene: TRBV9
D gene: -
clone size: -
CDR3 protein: CASSEGRSGNTEAFF
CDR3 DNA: TGTGCCAGCAGCGAAGGGAGAAGCGGTAACACTGAAGCTTTCTTT

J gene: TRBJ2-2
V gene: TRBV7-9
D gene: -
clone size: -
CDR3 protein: CASSSGGNTGELFF
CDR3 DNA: TGTGCCAGCAGCTCGGGCGGGAACACCGGGGAGCTGTTTTTT